This TCR beta chain was identified during a study of cytomegalovirus exposure and HLA in healthy donors. The study, taken as a whole, reports: Follow-up analysis later connected one missense variant in DCLRE1C with trimming of TCR beta V- and J-genes. Later, an analysis found that common viral pathogens appeared to be linked with several of the most significant clusters. In a later analysis, across HLA loci, associated TCR counts were highest for DRB1, lowest for HLA-C.

A multiplex PCR was run with 60 Vbeta primers and 13 Jbeta primers. In the original analysis: About 10 million of 80 million to 85 million unique TCR beta chains were shared, per a later count. Clones were read by immunoSEQ multiplex PCR, and TCRdb kept only the in-frame ones, dropping some. V and J calls and clone size are copied from that table; D and trimming were computed from the DNA. Here the sample spans 120,000 to 150,000 clones, 60% to 85% being singletons. A word on this clone: Its antigen remains unidentified.

Per germline, CDR1 SGHRS and CDR2 YFSETQ. This CDR3 comprises 15 residues. V lost 2 bases to trimming and J lost 8 bases, with 14 bases between them. The receptor comes from a man younger than 30 in good health and CMV-seronegative. The chain joins TRBV5-1 to TRBJ1-6, with D maybe TRBD1 (5 bases). Sequenced material: PBMCs. The CDR3 sequence: CASSLTGRAYSPLHF. The CDR3 DNA reads as TGCGCCAGCAGCTTAACTGGCAGGGCGTATTCACCCCTCCACTTT.